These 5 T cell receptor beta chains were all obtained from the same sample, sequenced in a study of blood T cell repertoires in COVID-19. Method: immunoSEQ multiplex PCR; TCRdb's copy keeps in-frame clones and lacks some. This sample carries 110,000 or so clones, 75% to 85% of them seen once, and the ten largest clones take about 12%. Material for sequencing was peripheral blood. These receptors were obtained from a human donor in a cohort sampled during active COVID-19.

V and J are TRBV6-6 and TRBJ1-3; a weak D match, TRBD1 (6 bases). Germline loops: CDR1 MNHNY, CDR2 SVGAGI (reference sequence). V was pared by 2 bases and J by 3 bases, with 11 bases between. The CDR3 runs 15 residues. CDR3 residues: CASSYNRDYGNTIYF. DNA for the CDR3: TGTGCCAGCAGTTACAACAGGGATTATGGAAACACCATATATTTT.

Here the CDR3 reads CASSQDTYSTDTQYF. CDR3 sequence (DNA): TGTGCCAGCTCACAGGACACTTATAGCACAGATACGCAGTATTTT. The chain uses TRBV18 and TRBJ2-3; D is possibly TRBD1 (5 bases). CDR1 is KGHSH and CDR2 is LQKENI in the germline V gene. There are 15 residues in the CDR3. V shed 4 bases and J shed 0 bases, with 11 bases lying between them.

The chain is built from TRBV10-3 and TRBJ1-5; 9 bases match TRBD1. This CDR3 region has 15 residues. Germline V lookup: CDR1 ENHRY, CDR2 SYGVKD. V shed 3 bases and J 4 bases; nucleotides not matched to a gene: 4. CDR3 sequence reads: CAISDRGTGNQPQHF. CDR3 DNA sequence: TGTGCCATCAGTGATCGAGGGACAGGGAATCAGCCCCAGCATTTT.

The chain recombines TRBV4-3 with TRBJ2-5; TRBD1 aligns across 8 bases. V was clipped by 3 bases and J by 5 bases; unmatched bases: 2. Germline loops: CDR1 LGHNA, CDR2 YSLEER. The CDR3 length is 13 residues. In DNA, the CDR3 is TGCGCCAGCAGCCAGACAGGGGCGGAGACCCAGTACTTC. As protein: CASSQTGAETQYF.

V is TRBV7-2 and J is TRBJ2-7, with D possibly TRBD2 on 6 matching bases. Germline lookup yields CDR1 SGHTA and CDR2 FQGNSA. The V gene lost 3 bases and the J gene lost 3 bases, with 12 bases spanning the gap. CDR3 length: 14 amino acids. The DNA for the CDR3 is TGTGCCAGCAGCTTGGGGCGGGGCGACTACGAGCAGTACTTC. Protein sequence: CASSLGRGDYEQYF. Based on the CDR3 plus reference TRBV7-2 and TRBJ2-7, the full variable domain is GAGVSQSPSNKVTEKGKDVELRCDPISGHTALYWYRQSLGQGLEFLIYFQGNSAPDKSGLPSDRFSAERTGGSVSTLTIQRTQQEDSAVYLCASSLGRGDYEQYFGPGTRLTVT.